The rows below give T cell receptor beta chains drawn from one sample of a study of tumor and adjacent non-tumor tissue in lung cancer. TCRdb recomputed calls from the multiplex PCR reads with MiXCR, one row per CDR3 protein. The repertoire consists of under 150,000 distinct CDR3 sequences, with about 71% occurring once and the leading ten covering around a sixth. Sequenced: lung tumor tissue. These receptors were obtained from a man aged 60-69 years with small cell lung cancer. Each CDR3 is given with its conserved first and last residue. The D gene is left open where the match is weak. A row's size may be missing; if present it is once, few, many or a size class.

j_call | v_call | clone_size | d_call | cdr3_nt | cdr3_aa
TRBJ2-5 | TRBV20-1 | many | TRBD1 | TGCAGTGCTTCGACAGGGGTTCGGAAGACCCAGTACTTC | CSASTGVRKTQYF
TRBJ2-1 | TRBV20-1 | - | - | TGCAGTGCAGCCCCTAGTGCTAGCTGGAACAGTGAGCAGTTCTTC | CSAAPSASWNSEQFF
TRBJ2-7 | TRBV11-2 | large | - | TGTGCCAGCAGCTTAGATGGCGGGCTGCAGTACTTC | CASSLDGGLQYF
TRBJ1-2 | TRBV5-6 | - | - | TGTGCCAGCAGCAGGGAGACAGGTGCAAAATATGGCTACACCTTC | CASSRETGAKYGYTF
TRBJ2-3 | TRBV12-3/TRBV12-4 | many | TRBD1 | TGTGCCAGCACTCACAGGGGACACACAGATACGCAGTATTTT | CASTHRGHTDTQYF
TRBJ2-3 | TRBV29-1 | - | - | TGCAGAGTCGGATACGCAGATATGCAGTATTTT | CRVGYADMQYF
TRBJ2-2 | TRBV29-1 | - | TRBD1 | TGCAGCGTTAGGGGAGGGACAGGGGCCACCGGGGAACTGTTTTTT | CSVRGGTGATGELFF
TRBJ1-2 | TRBV20-1 | - | TRBD1 | TGCAATGTTAGAGACAACTCACAGGGGGCAGATGGCTACACCTTC | CNVRDNSQGADGYTF
TRBJ2-1 | TRBV11-2 | - | TRBD2 | TGTGCCAGCAGCTTAAAAGCGGTAGCGGGAGATGGAGTCCCAGGGTTCTTC | CASSLKAVAGDGVPGFF
TRBJ2-5 | TRBV11-2 | - | - | TGTGCCAGTAGGCCGTACCGACTACCCCCACGGGACAAAAGAGAAGAGACCCAGTACTTC | CASRPYRLPPRDKREETQYF
TRBJ1-3 | TRBV29-1 | - | - | TGCAGCGTTGAAGGGGAGGGACAATGGTCTGGAAACACCATATATTTT | CSVEGEGQWSGNTIYF
TRBJ1-1 | TRBV11-2 | - | - | TGTGCCAGCAGCTTATCCATGGGATACACTGAAGCTTTCTTC | CASSLSMGYTEAFF
TRBJ1-5 | TRBV28 | once | TRBD1 | TGTGCCAGCAGGCACAGGACAGGGGTCTTTGGTCAGCCCCAGCATTTT | CASRHRTGVFGQPQHF
TRBJ1-1 | TRBV21-1 | - | - | TGTGCCAGCAACAAAAGGAGACAGGGGAGATTGTTAGCTACTGAAGCTTTCTTT | CASNKRRQGRLLATEAFF
TRBJ2-3 | TRBV11-3 | once | - | TGTGCCAGCAGCCCAGGTGCGGGTAGCTCAGATACGCAGTATTTT | CASSPGAGSSDTQYF
TRBJ1-1 | TRBV10-3 | - | - | TGTGCCATAAGGCACAGAATGAACACTGAAGCTTTCTTT | CAIRHRMNTEAFF
TRBJ1-3 | TRBV29-1 | - | TRBD1 | TGCAGCGTTGTCTCCTTCGACAGGGCCTTTACTGGAAACACCATATATTTT | CSVVSFDRAFTGNTIYF
TRBJ1-1 | TRBV12-3/TRBV12-4 | many | - | TGTGCCAGCAGTTTAGGGGGGAGACCTGAAGCTTTCTTT | CASSLGGRPEAFF
TRBJ2-4 | TRBV28 | many | - | TGTGCCAGCAGTTTAGAAAGCATTCAGTACTTC | CASSLESIQYF
TRBJ2-3 | TRBV10-3 | - | - | TGTACCATCAGTGCCGGGATTAACGCACCAGATACGCAGTATTTT | CTISAGINAPDTQYF
TRBJ1-5 | TRBV30 | - | TRBD1 | TGTGCCCGGAGTCACGCAGGGGGCCTGAAGCCCCAGCATTTT | CARSHAGGLKPQHF
TRBJ1-3 | TRBV20-1 | - | - | TGCAGTACCCCCACGGGGAGGTTCTCTGGAAACACCATATATTTT | CSTPTGRFSGNTIYF
TRBJ2-2 | TRBV30 | - | TRBD2 | TGTGCCTGGAGTATGCTAGCGGGAGCAACCGGGGAGCTGTTTTTT | CAWSMLAGATGELFF
TRBJ2-3 | TRBV12-3/TRBV12-4 | - | - | TGTGCCAGCAGTTTAGCTTGGGCTAGGCGGGGTACGCAATATTTT | CASSLAWARRGTQYF
TRBJ2-7 | TRBV6-6 | - | - | TGTGCCAGCAGTTACGTGGGGGACGGGAGTAACGAACAGTACTTC | CASSYVGDGSNEQYF
TRBJ2-5 | TRBV20-1 | once | - | TGCATTGCTAGAGATGCCCTTTTAGCGCACCAAGAGATCCAGTACTTC | CIARDALLAHQEIQYF
TRBJ2-1 | TRBV4-1 | - | - | TGCGCCAGCAGCCAGATACTGTGTAGCTCCTATAATGAGCAGTTCTTC | CASSQILCSSYNEQFF
TRBJ2-3 | TRBV6-1 | - | - | TGTGCCAGCACTGGTTTAAAGACAGATACGCAGTATTTT | CASTGLKTDTQYF
TRBJ2-1 | TRBV20-1 | - | - | TGCAGAGCTAGACTCCACAATGAGCAGTTCTTC | CRARLHNEQFF
TRBJ2-3 | TRBV29-1 | medium-sized | - | TGCAGCGTTCAGACTAGTTTGGGCACAGATACGCAGTATTTT | CSVQTSLGTDTQYF
TRBJ2-1 | TRBV28 | - | TRBD2 | TGTGCCAGCAGTCCCTTAACTCGGACTAGCGGGATGGGGAATGAGCAGTTCTTC | CASSPLTRTSGMGNEQFF
TRBJ2-5 | TRBV11-2 | - | - | TGTGCCAGCAGCGTAATCGGTATCCAAGAATACTTC | CASSVIGIQEYF
TRBJ2-1 | TRBV6-5 | once | - | TGTGCCAGCAGTTATAGAAGAGGAGTTGAACAGTCCTTC | CASSYRRGVEQSF
TRBJ1-1 | TRBV6-1 | few | - | TGTGCCAGCAGGGAGCTAAGTAGCACTGAAGCTTTCTTT | CASRELSSTEAFF
TRBJ1-5 | TRBV6-6 | - | - | TGTGCCAGCAACCGGGAAGGTAAGCCCCAGCATTTT | CASNREGKPQHF
TRBJ2-1 | TRBV4-1 | once | TRBD2 | TGCGCCAGCAGCCAAGATAGCGGACTAGTCCCGTCGGGCCATTCGTGTGAGCAGTTCTTC | CASSQDSGLVPSGHSCEQFF